The clone carrying this T cell receptor (beta chain) was seen at least ten times. Its antigen remains unidentified. The study made its TCR cDNA through 5'RACE template switching. That step introduced a universal primer site along with UMIs. In TCRdb, the 5' RACE reads were re-called with MiXCR into one record per CDR3 protein. The sample has approximately 150,000 distinct CDR3 sequences, around 7.7% seen once. The sample belongs to a study of T cells after yellow fever vaccination. General study points: At approximately 95% for CD4 and over 80% for CD8, most primary-vaccination clones showed up again after the booster.

Trimming stripped 7 bases from V and 13 bases from J, with 19 bases between. Germline V CDR1 and CDR2: MDHEN, SYDVKM. This CDR3 is built from 13 residues. This clonotype originated in a man aged 25-45 years who received the YFV17D yellow fever vaccine. This chain connects TRBV28 to TRBJ1-4; D is unresolved. The sample in question was CD4+ T cells sorted from PBMCs, obtained 5 days after the yellow fever booster vaccination. The CDR3 DNA reads TGTGCCAGCAAGCTCTCGATTACGGCGATACTGTTTTTT. Its protein product is CASKLSITAILFF. The variable domain in full, completed from reference TRBV28 and TRBJ1-4, reads DVKVTQSSRYLVKRTGEKVFLECVQDMDHENMFWYRQDPGLGLRLIYFSYDVKMKEKGDIPEGYSVSREKKERFSLILESASTNQTSMYLCASKLSITAILFFGSGTQLSVL.